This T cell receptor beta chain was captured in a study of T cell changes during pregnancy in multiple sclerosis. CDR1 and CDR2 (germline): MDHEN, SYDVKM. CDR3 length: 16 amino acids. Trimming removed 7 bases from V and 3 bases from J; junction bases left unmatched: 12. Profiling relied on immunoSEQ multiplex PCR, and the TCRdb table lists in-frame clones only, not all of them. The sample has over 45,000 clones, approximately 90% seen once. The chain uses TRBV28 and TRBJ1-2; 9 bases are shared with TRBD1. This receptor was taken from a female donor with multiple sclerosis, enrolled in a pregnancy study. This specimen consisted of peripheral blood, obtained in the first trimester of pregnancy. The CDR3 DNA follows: TGTGCCAGCACGGGTTCCGAGGGACAGGGTTACTATGGCTACACCTTC. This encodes CASTGSEGQGYYGYTF.